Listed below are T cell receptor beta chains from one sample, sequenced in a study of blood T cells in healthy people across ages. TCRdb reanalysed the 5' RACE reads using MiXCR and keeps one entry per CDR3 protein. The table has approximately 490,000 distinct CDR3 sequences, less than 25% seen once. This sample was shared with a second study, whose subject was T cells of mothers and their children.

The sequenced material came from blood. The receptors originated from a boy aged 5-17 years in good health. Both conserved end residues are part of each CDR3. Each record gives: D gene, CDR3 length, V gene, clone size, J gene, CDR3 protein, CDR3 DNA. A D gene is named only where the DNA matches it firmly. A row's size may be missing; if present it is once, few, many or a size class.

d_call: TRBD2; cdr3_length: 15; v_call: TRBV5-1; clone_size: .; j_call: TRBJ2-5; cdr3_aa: CASSLTGGPGETQYF; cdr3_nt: TGCGCCAGCAGCTTGACGGGAGGGCCGGGAGAGACCCAGTACTTC
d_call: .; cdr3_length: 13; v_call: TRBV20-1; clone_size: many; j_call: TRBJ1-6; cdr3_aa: CSAPGFTNSPLHF; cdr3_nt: TGCAGTGCCCCAGGGTTTACCAATTCACCCCTCCACTTT
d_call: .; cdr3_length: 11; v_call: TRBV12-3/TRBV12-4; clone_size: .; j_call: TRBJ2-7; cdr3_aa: CASSRRGEQYF; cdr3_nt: TGTGCCAGCTCAAGGAGGGGCGAGCAGTACTTC
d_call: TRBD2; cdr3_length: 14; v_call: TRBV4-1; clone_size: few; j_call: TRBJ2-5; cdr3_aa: CASSQEQAGETQYF; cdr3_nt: TGCGCCAGCAGCCAAGAGCAAGCGGGGGAGACCCAGTACTTC
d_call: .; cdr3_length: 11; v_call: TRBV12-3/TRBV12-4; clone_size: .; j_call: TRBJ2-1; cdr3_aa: CASGSRNEQFF; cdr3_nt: TGTGCCAGCGGTTCCAGAAATGAGCAGTTCTTC
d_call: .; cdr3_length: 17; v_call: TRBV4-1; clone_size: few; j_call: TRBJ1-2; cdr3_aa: CASSETPDDRSFLGYTF; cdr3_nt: TGCGCCAGCAGCGAAACCCCGGATGACAGAAGCTTTTTGGGCTACACCTTC
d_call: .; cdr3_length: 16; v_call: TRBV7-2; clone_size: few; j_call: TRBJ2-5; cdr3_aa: CASSSLDDRSRETQYF; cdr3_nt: TGTGCCAGCAGCTCATTGGACGACAGGTCGAGAGAGACCCAGTACTTC
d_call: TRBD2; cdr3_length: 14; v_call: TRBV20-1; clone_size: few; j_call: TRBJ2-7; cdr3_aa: CSAGTSGYSYEQYF; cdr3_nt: TGCAGTGCTGGGACTAGCGGCTACTCCTACGAGCAGTACTTC
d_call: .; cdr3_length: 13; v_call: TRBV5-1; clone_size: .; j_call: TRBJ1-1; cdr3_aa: CASSLGGIFEAFF; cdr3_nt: TGCGCCAGCAGCCTGGGGGGCATTTTTGAAGCTTTCTTT
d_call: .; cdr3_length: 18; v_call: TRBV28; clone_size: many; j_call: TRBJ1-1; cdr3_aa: CASTSTSARGPEGTEAFF; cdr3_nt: TGTGCCAGCACCTCAACATCCGCGCGAGGGCCGGAGGGCACTGAAGCCTTCTTT
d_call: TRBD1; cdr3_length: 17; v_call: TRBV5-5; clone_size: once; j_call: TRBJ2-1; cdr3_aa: CASSRGFRTGGFNEQFF; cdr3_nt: TGTGCCAGCAGCAGGGGGTTTCGGACAGGGGGCTTCAATGAGCAGTTCTTC
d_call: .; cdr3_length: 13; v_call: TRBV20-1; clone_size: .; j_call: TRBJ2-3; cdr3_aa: CSARTRTGDTQYF; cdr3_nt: TGCAGTGCTAGGACCCGGACGGGGGATACGCAGTATTTT
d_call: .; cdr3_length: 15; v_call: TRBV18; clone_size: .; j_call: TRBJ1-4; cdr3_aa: CACSGGGRGNEKLFF; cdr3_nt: TGTGCCTGCTCGGGCGGAGGCAGAGGAAACGAAAAACTGTTTTTT
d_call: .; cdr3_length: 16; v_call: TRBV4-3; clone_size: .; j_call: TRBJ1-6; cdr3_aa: CASSQGHGGNNSPLHF; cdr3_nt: TGCGCCAGCAGCCAGGGGCATGGGGGCAATAATTCACCCCTCCACTTT
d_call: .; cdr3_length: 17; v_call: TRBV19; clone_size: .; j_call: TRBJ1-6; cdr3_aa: CASSIFGQGIGGGSLHF; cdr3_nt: TGTGCCAGTAGTATATTTGGGCAGGGCATCGGGGGAGGATCCCTCCACTTT
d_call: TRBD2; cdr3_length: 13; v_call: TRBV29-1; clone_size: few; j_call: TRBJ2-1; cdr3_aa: CSVGWEGYNEQFF; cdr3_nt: TGCAGCGTTGGGTGGGAGGGATACAATGAGCAGTTCTTC
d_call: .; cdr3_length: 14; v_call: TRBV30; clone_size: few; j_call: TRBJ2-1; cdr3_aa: CAWNLAGGGDEQFF; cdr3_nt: TGTGCCTGGAATCTCGCCGGCGGGGGCGATGAGCAGTTCTTC
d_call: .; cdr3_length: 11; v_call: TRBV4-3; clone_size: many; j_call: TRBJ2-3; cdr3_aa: CASGGTDTQYF; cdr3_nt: TGCGCCAGCGGGGGGACAGATACGCAGTATTTT
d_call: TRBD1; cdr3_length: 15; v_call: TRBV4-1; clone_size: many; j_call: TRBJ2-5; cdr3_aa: CASSQPGQGQETQYF; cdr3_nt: TGCGCCAGCAGCCAACCTGGACAGGGCCAAGAGACCCAGTACTTC
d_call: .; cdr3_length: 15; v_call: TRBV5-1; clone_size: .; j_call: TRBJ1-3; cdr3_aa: CASSLSGDSGNTIYF; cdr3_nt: TGCGCCAGCAGCTTGAGTGGGGACTCTGGAAACACCATATATTTT
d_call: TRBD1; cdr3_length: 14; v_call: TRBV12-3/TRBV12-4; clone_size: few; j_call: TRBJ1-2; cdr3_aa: CASRTQGGAFGYTF; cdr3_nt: TGTGCCAGCAGGACCCAGGGGGGGGCGTTTGGCTACACCTTC
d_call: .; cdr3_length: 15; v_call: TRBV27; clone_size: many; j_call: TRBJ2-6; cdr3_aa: CASSLWGSGANVLTF; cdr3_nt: TGTGCCAGCAGTTTATGGGGCTCTGGGGCCAACGTCCTGACTTTC